Each of the 4 T cell receptor beta chains below was sequenced from the same sample in a study of blood T cell repertoires in COVID-19. TCRdb's copy holds only in-frame clones and misses some; the assay was immunoSEQ multiplex PCR. The repertoire holds about 120,000 clones, with approximately 85% as singletons. Sequencing input: peripheral blood. The receptors stem from a woman of 80 years or more with acute or convalescent COVID-19.

This chain connects TRBV5-4 to TRBJ1-2; TRBD1 might be the D (5 bases). This CDR3 has 11 amino acids. The V end lost 4 bases, the J end lost 8 bases, and 9 bases lay between the germline ends. The germline gives CDR1 SGHNT, CDR2 YYREEE (reference sequence). The CDR3, as DNA: TGTGCCAGCAGCCAGGGTGGCGGCTACACCTTC. Protein sequence: CASSQGGGYTF.

The chain couples TRBV11-2 to TRBJ2-7; 8 nucleotides match TRBD2. The V and J ends lost 5 bases and 0 bases, in that order; junction bases with no gene match: 9. CDR3 size: 16 residues. The germline V gene has CDR1 SGHAT and CDR2 FQNNGV. CDR3 region: CASSPIARGGSYEQYF. The CDR3 region has the DNA TGTGCCAGCAGCCCTATCGCCCGGGGGGGCTCCTACGAGCAGTACTTC.

This chain joins TRBV4-1 and TRBJ1-2, with D possibly being TRBD1 (5 bases). The V end lost 1 base, the J end lost 3 bases, and 9 bases lay between the germline ends. The CDR3 is made up of 14 amino acids. Germline-derived CDR1 and CDR2 are MGHRA and YSYEKL. The CDR3 spells CASSQVRDYYGYTF. DNA for the CDR3: TGCGCCAGCAGCCAAGTCAGGGATTACTATGGCTACACCTTC.

The V call is TRBV7-2, the J call TRBJ1-1; possible D gene TRBD1, 5 bases. The CDR3 extends over 14 amino acids. Germline V gene sequence: CDR1 SGHTA, CDR2 FQGNSA. V was pared by 5 bases and J by 2 bases, with 12 bases between. As DNA, the CDR3 is TGTGCCAGCAGCGTTCAGGGTCGTAACACTGAAGCTTTCTTT. Amino acid sequence: CASSVQGRNTEAFF.